What follows describes a single T cell receptor (beta chain). The sample originates from a study of naive CD8 T cells in extremely preterm neonates. V was clipped by 7 bases and J by 14 bases; unmatched bases: 16. Germline lookup yields CDR1 SNHLY and CDR2 FYNNEI. The CDR3 length is 14 residues. TCRdb keeps only in-frame clones here, not all; method: immunoSEQ multiplex PCR. The data show 5,000 to 6,500 clones, with roughly 96% seen just once and about 0.39% held by the top ten. The gene calls are TRBV2 and TRBJ1-4; 7 bases match TRBD1. Sequenced sample: naive CD8+ T cells from blood. The sequence was obtained from a human donor in good health. As DNA, the CDR3 is TGTGCCAGCACCAGACAGGGCCCGAGGGAAATGCTGTTTTTT. Its protein is CASTRQGPREMLFF.